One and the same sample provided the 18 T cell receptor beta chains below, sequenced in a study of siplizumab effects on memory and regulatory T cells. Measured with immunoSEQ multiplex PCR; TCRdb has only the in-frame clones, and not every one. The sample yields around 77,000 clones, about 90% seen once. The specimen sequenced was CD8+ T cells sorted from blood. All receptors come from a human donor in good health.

The CDR3 loop is CASSLDRLAALEKYF. CDR3 sequence (DNA): TGTGCCAGCAGCTTAGATCGACTAGCGGCTCTGGAGAAGTACTTC. The genes are TRBV11-2 and TRBJ2-7, with 9 positions matching TRBD2. Trimming at V came to 0 bases and at J to 11 bases, leaving 11 bases not matched to a gene. CDR3 length: 15 residues. Looked up from germline, CDR1 is SGHAT and CDR2 is FQNNGV.

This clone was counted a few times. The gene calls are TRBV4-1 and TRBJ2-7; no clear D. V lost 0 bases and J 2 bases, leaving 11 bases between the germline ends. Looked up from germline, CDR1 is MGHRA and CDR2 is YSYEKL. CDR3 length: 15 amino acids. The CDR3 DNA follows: TGCGCCAGCAGCCAAGATCTTAGGGTAACCTACGAGCAGTACTTC. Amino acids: CASSQDLRVTYEQYF.

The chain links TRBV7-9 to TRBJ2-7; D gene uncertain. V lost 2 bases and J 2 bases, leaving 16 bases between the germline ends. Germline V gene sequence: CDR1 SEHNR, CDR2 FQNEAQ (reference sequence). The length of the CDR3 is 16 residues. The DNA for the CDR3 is TGTGCCAGCAGCTTAATTACGGATAAAAGAACCTACGAGCAGTACTTC. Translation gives CASSLITDKRTYEQYF.

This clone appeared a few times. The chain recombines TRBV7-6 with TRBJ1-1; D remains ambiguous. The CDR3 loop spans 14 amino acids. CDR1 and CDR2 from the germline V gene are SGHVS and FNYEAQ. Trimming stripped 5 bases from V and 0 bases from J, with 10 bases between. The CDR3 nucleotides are TGTGCCAGCAGCGGGTCGAGCATGAACACTGAAGCTTTCTTT. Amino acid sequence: CASSGSSMNTEAFF.

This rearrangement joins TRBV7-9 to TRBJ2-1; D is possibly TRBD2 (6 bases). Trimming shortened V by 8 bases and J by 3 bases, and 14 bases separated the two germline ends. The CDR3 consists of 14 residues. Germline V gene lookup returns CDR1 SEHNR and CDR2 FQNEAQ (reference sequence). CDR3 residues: CASRAAGYYNEQFF. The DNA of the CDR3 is TGTGCCAGCCGGGCTGCGGGGTACTACAATGAGCAGTTCTTC.

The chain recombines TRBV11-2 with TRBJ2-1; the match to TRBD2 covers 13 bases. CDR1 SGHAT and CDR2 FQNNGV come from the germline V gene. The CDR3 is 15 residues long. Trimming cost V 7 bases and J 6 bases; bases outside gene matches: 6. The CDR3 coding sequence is TGTGCCAGCACCTGGACTAGCGGGAGTGGCAATGAGCAGTTCTTC. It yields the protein CASTWTSGSGNEQFF.

CDR3 protein: CASSQLAGLQPGYTF. The CDR3, as DNA: TGCGCCAGCAGCCAATTGGCGGGGTTACAGCCGGGCTACACCTTC. This chain joins TRBV4-1 and TRBJ1-2, with D hard to call. V was clipped by 2 bases and J by 8 bases, with 18 bases between them. Per germline, CDR1 MGHRA and CDR2 YSYEKL. The CDR3 length is 15 residues.

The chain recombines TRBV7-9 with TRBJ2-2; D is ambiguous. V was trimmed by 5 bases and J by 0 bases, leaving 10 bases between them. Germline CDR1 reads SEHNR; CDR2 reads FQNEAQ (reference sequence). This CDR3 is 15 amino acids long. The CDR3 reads CASSLSPSNTGELFF. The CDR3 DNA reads TGTGCCAGCAGCCTCTCACCGTCGAACACCGGGGAGCTGTTTTTT.

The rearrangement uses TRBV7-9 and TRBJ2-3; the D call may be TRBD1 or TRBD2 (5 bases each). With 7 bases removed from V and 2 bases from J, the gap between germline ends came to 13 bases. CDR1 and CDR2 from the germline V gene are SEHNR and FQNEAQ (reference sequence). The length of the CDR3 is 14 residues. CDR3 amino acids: CASNIGTNTDTQYF. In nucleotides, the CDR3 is TGTGCCAGCAACATTGGGACCAACACAGATACGCAGTATTTT.

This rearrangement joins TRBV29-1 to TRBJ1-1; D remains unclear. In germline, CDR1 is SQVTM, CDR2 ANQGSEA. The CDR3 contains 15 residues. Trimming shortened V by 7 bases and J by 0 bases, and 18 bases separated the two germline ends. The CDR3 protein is CSGTDYLTMNTEAFF. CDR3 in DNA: TGCAGCGGAACAGACTACCTCACAATGAACACTGAAGCTTTCTTT.

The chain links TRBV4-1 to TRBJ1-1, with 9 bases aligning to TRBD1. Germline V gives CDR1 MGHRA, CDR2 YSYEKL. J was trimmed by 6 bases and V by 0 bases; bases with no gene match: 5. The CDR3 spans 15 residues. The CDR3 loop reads CASSQDRQGVAEAFF. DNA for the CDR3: TGCGCCAGCAGCCAAGACCGACAGGGGGTCGCTGAAGCTTTCTTT.

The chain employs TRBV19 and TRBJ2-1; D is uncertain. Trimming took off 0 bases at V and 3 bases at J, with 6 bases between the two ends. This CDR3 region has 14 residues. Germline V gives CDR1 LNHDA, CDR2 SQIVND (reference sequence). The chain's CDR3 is CASSIDVVYNEQFF. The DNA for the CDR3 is TGTGCCAGTAGTATAGATGTGGTCTACAATGAGCAGTTCTTC.

The CDR3 bases are TGTGCCAGCTCAGAGAAAGAGACAGGTTCTAGCACAGATACGCAGTATTTT. Amino acids: CASSEKETGSSTDTQYF. This sequence joins TRBV18 and TRBJ2-3; TRBD1 might be the D (6 bases). Germline V gene data show CDR1 as KGHSH and CDR2 as LQKENI. V lost 5 bases, J lost 0 bases, and 18 bases lay in between. This CDR3 is built from 17 residues.

The chain's CDR3 is CASSSAGRQPQHF. The CDR3, as DNA: TGTGCCAGCAGTTCAGCCGGGAGGCAGCCCCAGCATTTT. J is TRBJ1-5 and V is TRBV6-5; D is unresolved. Germline V gives CDR1 MNHEY, CDR2 SVGAGI. The CDR3 covers 13 residues. Trimming removed 4 bases at V and 7 bases at J, with 11 bases between.

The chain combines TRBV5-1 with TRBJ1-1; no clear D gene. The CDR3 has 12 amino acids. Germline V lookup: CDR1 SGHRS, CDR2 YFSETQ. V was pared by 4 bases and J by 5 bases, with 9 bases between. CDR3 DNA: TGCGCCAGCAGCCAAGTGGGAACTGAAGCTTTCTTT. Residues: CASSQVGTEAFF. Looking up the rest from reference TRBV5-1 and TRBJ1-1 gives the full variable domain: KAGVTQTPRYLIKTRGQQVTLSCSPISGHRSVSWYQQTPGQGLQFLFEYFSETQRNKGNFPGRFSGRQFSNSRSEMNVSTLELGDSALYLCASSQVGTEAFFGQGTRLTVV.

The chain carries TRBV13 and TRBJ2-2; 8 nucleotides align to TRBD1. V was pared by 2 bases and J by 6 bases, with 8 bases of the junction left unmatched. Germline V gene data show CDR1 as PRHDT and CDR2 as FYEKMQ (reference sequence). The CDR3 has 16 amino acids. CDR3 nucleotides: TGTGCCAGCAGCTTATACCAGGGGGCGTCCTCCGGGGAGCTGTTTTTT. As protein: CASSLYQGASSGELFF.

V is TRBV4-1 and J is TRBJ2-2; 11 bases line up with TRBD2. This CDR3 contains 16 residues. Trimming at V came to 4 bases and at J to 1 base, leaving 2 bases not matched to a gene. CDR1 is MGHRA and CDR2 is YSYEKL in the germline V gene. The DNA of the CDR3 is TGCGCCAGCAGCCCTCTAGCGGGGGGGAACACCGGGGAGCTGTTTTTT. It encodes CASSPLAGGNTGELFF.

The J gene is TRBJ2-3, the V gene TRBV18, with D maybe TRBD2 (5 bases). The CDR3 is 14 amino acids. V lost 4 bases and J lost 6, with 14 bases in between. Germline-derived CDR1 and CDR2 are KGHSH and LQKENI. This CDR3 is CASSRAEEVDTQYF. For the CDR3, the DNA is TGTGCCAGCTCACGAGCAGAGGAGGTGGATACGCAGTATTTT.